This section outlines one T cell receptor beta chain sequence together with its context. With 7 bases removed from V and 4 bases from J, the gap between germline ends came to 5 bases. The CDR3 runs 11 residues. CDR1 and CDR2 from the germline V gene are LGHDT and YNNKEL (reference sequence). RNA totalling about 0.5 to 1 ug underwent reverse transcription with random hexamers. MiXCR was run by TCRdb on the immunoSEQ multiplex PCR reads, yielding one entry per CDR3 protein. The table includes about 73,000 distinct CDR3 sequences, approximately 95% detected once. This record comes from a study of CD8 T cells in Susac syndrome.

Sequenced material: CD8+ T cells from PBMCs. The source of this sequence is a human donor with multiple sclerosis. The chain is built from TRBV3-1 and TRBJ1-3; D remains ambiguous. The CDR3 sequence is CASNGGNTIYF. The CDR3 nucleotides are TGTGCCAGCAATGGCGGAAACACCATATATTTT.